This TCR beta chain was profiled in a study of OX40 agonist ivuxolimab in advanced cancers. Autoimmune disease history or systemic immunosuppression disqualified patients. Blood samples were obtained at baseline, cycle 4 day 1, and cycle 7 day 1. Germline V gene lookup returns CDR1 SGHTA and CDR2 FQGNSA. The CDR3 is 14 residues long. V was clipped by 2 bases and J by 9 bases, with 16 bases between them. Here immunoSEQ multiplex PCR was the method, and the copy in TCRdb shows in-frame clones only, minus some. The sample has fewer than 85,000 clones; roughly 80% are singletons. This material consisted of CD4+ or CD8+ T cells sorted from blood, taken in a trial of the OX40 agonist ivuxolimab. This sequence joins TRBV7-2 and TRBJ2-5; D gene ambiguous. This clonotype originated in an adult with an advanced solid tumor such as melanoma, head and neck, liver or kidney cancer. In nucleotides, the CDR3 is TGTGCCAGCAGCTTATCAGGCGGTGGGCAGCCCCAGTACTTC. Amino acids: CASSLSGGGQPQYF. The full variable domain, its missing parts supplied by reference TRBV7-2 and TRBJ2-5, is GAGVSQSPSNKVTEKGKDVELRCDPISGHTALYWYRQSLGQGLEFLIYFQGNSAPDKSGLPSDRFSAERTGGSVSTLTIQRTQQEDSAVYLCASSLSGGGQPQYFGPGTRLLVL.